The present entry profiles one T cell receptor beta chain with its context. CDR1 is SEHNR and CDR2 is FQNEAQ in the germline V gene (reference sequence). With 5 bases removed from V and 0 bases from J, the gap between germline ends came to 11 bases. The CDR3 consists of 14 residues. This sample was taken from a study of blood T cell repertoires in COVID-19. About the study: Collection of acute and convalescent COVID-19 samples took place in the United States, Italy and Spain. The cDNA or gDNA used as material had been derived from T cells, B-cell-depleted T cells, or PBMCs.

The Seattle patients, enrolled during active infection, were followed longitudinally. Using immunoSEQ multiplex PCR, the repertoire was profiled, and TCRdb retains in-frame clones only, with some absent. The table lists 200,000 to 300,000 clones, over 90% of them singletons, with 0.83% in the top ten. The sequencing sample was made of peripheral blood. This TCR came from a man in his thirties or forties with COVID-19, enrolled during active disease. The V gene is TRBV7-9, the J gene TRBJ2-7; D is undetermined. In DNA form, the CDR3 reads TGTGCCAGCAGCGCAGACTGGAGCTCCTACGAGCAGTACTTC. Translation gives CASSADWSSYEQYF.